These T cell receptor beta chains were read from a single sample in a study of cytomegalovirus exposure and HLA in healthy donors. Sequenced by immunoSEQ multiplex PCR; TCRdb stores in-frame clones only, minus some. There are tens of thousands of clones in the sample; roughly 75% occur only once, and more than 4% lies in the top ten. The sequenced material came from PBMCs. The origin of the receptors is a young woman in good health and CMV-seronegative. Each CDR3 is given with its conserved first and last residue.

length,V,J,CDR3
13,TRBV2,TRBJ1-1,CASRSQWNTEAFF
13,TRBV5-4,TRBJ1-2,CASQKGVNYGYTF
12,TRBV5-1,TRBJ2-2,CASSSNTGELFF
16,TRBV11-2,TRBJ2-2,CASSRVGQGITGELFF
17,TRBV7-9,TRBJ1-2,CASSLVGTGSFNYGYTF
17,TRBV29-1,TRBJ2-1,CSVGGLAGRSSYNEQFF
15,TRBV23-1,TRBJ1-1,CASSQFFRGLLVAFF
13,TRBV30,TRBJ2-7,CAWSAGGSYEQYF
16,TRBV30,TRBJ1-4,CAYGTGSVATNEKLFF
13,TRBV19,TRBJ2-3,CASSIWAGDEEYF
18,TRBV4-2,TRBJ2-1,CASSRHPLAGATNNEQFF
13,TRBV7-2,TRBJ1-2,CASSLHSNYGYTF
14,TRBV7-2,TRBJ2-7,CASSHRDSDYEQYF
13,TRBV2,TRBJ2-1,CASSIASYNEQFF
14,TRBV7-8,TRBJ1-1,CASSFQTGGGEAFF
14,TRBV2,TRBJ1-3,CASSATGLGNTIYF
12,TRBV5-4,TRBJ1-1,CASSSRGAEAFF
14,TRBV2,TRBJ2-7,CASTEGDRSYEQYF
13,TRBV30,TRBJ1-3,CAWSGTGRNTIYF
11,TRBV6-5,TRBJ2-7,CASSGRGEQYF
14,TRBV2,TRBJ1-1,CASSESPRATEAFF
13,TRBV29-1,TRBJ2-5,CSVEEDRGQTQYF
13,TRBV29-1,TRBJ2-5,CSVIGGWEETQYF
15,TRBV6-5,TRBJ2-5,CASSYEAGIQETQYF
15,TRBV6-5,TRBJ2-7,CASSYSSGSSYEQYF
14,TRBV7-2,TRBJ1-1,CASSLQVLDTEAFF
16,TRBV6-1,TRBJ2-2,CASSDPSRKNTGELFF